Following are 2 T cell receptor beta chains from one sample sequenced in a study of cytomegalovirus exposure and HLA in healthy donors. The PCR ran on 60 Vbeta and 13 Jbeta primers. Libraries were prepared by immunoSEQ multiplex PCR; TCRdb keeps only in-frame clonotypes and omits some of them. This sample yields approximately 150,000 clones, of which about 82% are seen a single time; 6% to 9% belongs to the top ten. The source material was PBMCs. The receptors derive from a woman aged 25 to 39 in good health and CMV-seropositive.

The chain employs TRBV7-6 and TRBJ2-7; possible D gene TRBD1, 5 bases. The CDR3 loop spans 12 amino acids. V was cut by 4 bases and J by 6 bases, with 10 bases left in between. The germline V gene encodes CDR1 SGHVS and CDR2 FNYEAQ. CDR3 bases: TGTGCCAGCAGCTCACGTAGGGGCGAGCAGTACTTC. Translation gives CASSSRRGEQYF.

About this clone itself: The same CDR3 can be traced to other DNA sequences in this sample. This chain connects TRBV18 to TRBJ2-5; the D is unclear. The germline gives CDR1 KGHSH, CDR2 LQKENI. V gave up 4 bases and J gave up 0 bases, with 6 bases separating them. The length of the CDR3 is 13 residues. In DNA form, the CDR3 reads TGTGCCAGCTCACGACAAAACCAAGAGACCCAGTACTTC. Encoded protein: CASSRQNQETQYF.